The rows below give T cell receptor beta chains drawn from one sample of a study of T cell repertoires in cytomegalovirus infection. Their cognate antigens are unknown. TCRdb reanalysed the reads using MiXCR and keeps one entry per CDR3 protein. In the table there are 700,000 to 950,000 distinct CDR3 sequences, approximately 29% of which are singletons. The source material was cultured CD8+ T cells from PBMCs, sampled from culture after CMV antigen stimulation. These TCRs come from a human donor in good health (CMV status not recorded). Some clones in this sample may be carry-over from other donors' samples. Each CDR3 is given with its conserved first and last residue. D genes are given only for firm matches. Clone size is given for some rows only: seen once, a few or many times, or a class if the clone is expanded.

clone size	D gene	V gene	J gene	CDR3 DNA	CDR3 protein
-	-	TRBV28	TRBJ1-2	TGTGCCAGCAGTCCCCGGGTCTATGGCTACACCTTC	CASSPRVYGYTF
-	TRBD1	TRBV7-9	TRBJ1-2	TGTGCCAGCAGCGCCAGGACAGGGGGTAACAATGGCTACACCTTC	CASSARTGGNNGYTF
-	TRBD2	TRBV5-4	TRBJ2-3	TGTGCCACTCGTAGAGCGGGGGGCAACCCCGGGGAGCAGTATTTT	CATRRAGGNPGEQYF
-	-	TRBV12-3/TRBV12-4	TRBJ2-1	TGTGCCAGCAGTTTTCTTCTCGCGCCATCGAGCTCCTACAATGAGCAGTTCTTC	CASSFLLAPSSSYNEQFF
few	-	TRBV7-9	TRBJ1-1	TGTGCCAGCAGCTTTTGGGGCTACACTGAAGCTTTCTTT	CASSFWGYTEAFF
-	TRBD2	TRBV7-6	TRBJ2-3	TGTGCCAACATGTCCGGGGGGGCGTTAGATACGCAGTATTTT	CANMSGGALDTQYF
once	-	TRBV3-1	TRBJ1-3	TGTGCCAGCAGTCCAATTGGAAACACCATATATTTT	CASSPIGNTIYF
once	TRBD2	TRBV19	TRBJ2-1	TGTGCCAGTACCCCCCGCGGGGGGGCTAGTAATGAGCAGTTCTTC	CASTPRGGASNEQFF
few	-	TRBV6-2/TRBV6-3	TRBJ1-1	TGTGCCAGCAGTTACTTAAAACGACAACATACTGAAGCTTTCTTT	CASSYLKRQHTEAFF
many	-	TRBV7-8	TRBJ2-5	TGTGCCAGCAGCTCTGGGGGGAGCCGAGGGACCCAGTACTTC	CASSSGGSRGTQYF
-	-	TRBV5-6	TRBJ2-5	TGTGCCAGCAGCTTGGTGTCGCGGGGAGAGGAGACCCAGTACTTC	CASSLVSRGEETQYF
many	-	TRBV12-3/TRBV12-4	TRBJ1-5	TGTGCCAGCAGTCACGGGTCAGTCAGCAATCAGCCCCAGCATTTT	CASSHGSVSNQPQHF
few	-	TRBV4-2	TRBJ1-1	TGTGCCAGCAGCCGGGGATGGACTGAAGCTTTCTTT	CASSRGWTEAFF
-	-	TRBV6-6	TRBJ2-3	TGTGCCAGCAGTTACCCATCGGGCCCCCAATGGAACACAGATACGCAGTATTTT	CASSYPSGPQWNTDTQYF
many	TRBD1	TRBV7-9	TRBJ1-6	TGTGCCAGCAGCTCACCGGACAGGGACCCAGATGGGGCGGATTCACCCCTCCACTTT	CASSSPDRDPDGADSPLHF